The 6 T cell receptor beta chains given below trace back to one sample, sequenced in a study of tissue T cells after allogeneic stem cell transplantation (dated by TCRdb to about 2022). Library prep was done by the immunoSEQ multiplex PCR assay. This immuneACCESS table, as held by TCRdb, lists in-frame sequences with V and J called but not all clones. Of the missing ones, under half trace to an unresolved V gene in checked studies; the others have no known cause. The sample contains 3,500 to 4,500 clones, approximately 45% of them found a single time. The ten top clones hold roughly 15% of the sample. The time point label here, explained by the study, means: mouse harvest day 14 after allogeneic transplant. Mouse grafts consisting of 10^7 T-cell-depleted bone marrow cells combined with 10^6 splenic CD5+ T cells were administered by tail vein injection. Material for sequencing was lymph node tissue. Receptors originate from a female BALB/c mouse given C57BL/6 T cells with graft-versus-host disease after an allogeneic hematopoietic cell transplant.

On this clone itself: Mouse germline and gene names are used. The read halts 1 residue ahead of the CDR3 end, with the missing end drawn from the germline J gene. V usage is TRBV1 and J usage is TRBJ2-5; the match to TRBD2 covers 8 bases. Losses at the gene ends were 3 bases for V and 5 bases for J; bases not matched to a gene: 1. The CDR3 has 13 amino acids. The germline V gene has CDR1 NSQYPW and CDR2 LRSPGD (reference sequence). The CDR3 loop is CTCSAGGGDTQYF. The sequenced part of the CDR3 DNA is TGCACCTGCAGTGCTGGGGGGGGAGACACCCAGTAC.

A remark on this clone: Gene names and germline match the mouse. The CDR3 end falls 1 residue outside the read, so it is completed with the germline J gene. This chain uses TRBV5 with TRBJ1-1; the D gene is possibly TRBD1 (5 bases). Germline-derived CDR1 and CDR2 are LGHNA and YNLKQL (reference sequence). Between the trimmed V and J ends, which lost 0 bases and 0 bases, there was a span of 11 bases. The length of the CDR3 is 16 residues. The CDR3 protein is CASSQDGAAANTEVFF. CDR3 bases read: TGTGCCAGCAGCCAAGATGGGGCAGCTGCAAACACAGAAGTCTTC.

Notes on this clone: Mouse germline and gene names are used. The CDR3 goes on 1 residue after the read ends, and that part is filled in from the germline J gene. The chain has TRBV16 and TRBJ2-5; 11 nucleotides agree with TRBD2. The trim removed 3 bases at V and 3 bases at J, leaving 2 bases unmatched. This CDR3 has 15 residues. In germline, CDR1 is SGHSA, CDR2 FRNQAP. The CDR3 DNA, read in part, is TGTGCAAGCAGCTTTGACTGGGGGGGGCAAGACACCCAGTAC. Its protein is CASSFDWGGQDTQY. The CDR3 in its entirety is CASSFDWGGQDTQYF.

About this clone: Mouse gene names and germline throughout. The read stops 1 residue short of the end of the CDR3; the missing end is completed from the germline J gene. In the same sample, other DNA sequences code for this CDR3. The chain has TRBV3 and TRBJ2-4; 9 bases agree with TRBD2. The J segment lost 1 base and the V segment lost 1 base, leaving 3 bases of the junction unmatched. The CDR3 covers 16 residues. From germline, CDR1 is SNHLY and CDR2 FYNGKV (reference sequence). CDR3 amino acids: CASSLGWGGRQNTLYF. The CDR3 DNA, read in part, is TGTGCCAGCAGCTTAGGCTGGGGGGGACGTCAAAACACCTTGTAC.

On this clone: Gene and germline names: mouse. The read stops 1 residue short of the end of the CDR3; the missing end is completed from the germline J gene. V is TRBV20 and J is TRBJ2-4; 9 bases match TRBD2. V lost 5 bases and J lost 0; bases outside the gene matches: 0. This CDR3 is 13 amino acids long. Germline-derived CDR1 and CDR2 are GFQATS and STVNSAI. CDR3 amino acids: CGADWGSQNTLYF. CDR3 DNA (partial): TGTGGTGCTGACTGGGGGAGTCAAAACACCTTGTAC. Together with reference TRBV20 and TRBJ2-4, the CDR3 gives the full variable domain: GALVYQYPRRTICKSGTSMRMECQAVGFQATSVAWYRQSPQKTFELIALSTVNSAIKYEQNFTQEKFPISHPNLSFSSMTVLNAYLEDRGLYLCGADWGSQNTLYFGAGTRLSVL.

Comments on this clone: Gene names and germline match the mouse. The read halts 1 residue ahead of the CDR3 end, with the missing end drawn from the germline J gene. The chain recombines TRBV19 with TRBJ1-3; D is unclear. Germline V gives CDR1 FNHDT, CDR2 SITEND (reference sequence). This CDR3 has 15 residues. Trimming removed 3 bases at V and 0 bases at J, with 10 bases between. The DNA read from the CDR3 is TGTGCCAGCAGTAACACAGTGAATTCTGGAAATACGCTCTAT. Residues: CASSNTVNSGNTLY. The complete CDR3 sequence is CASSNTVNSGNTLYF.